This entry lists 7 T cell receptor beta chains sequenced from one sample in a study of blood T cell repertoires in COVID-19. Data came from immunoSEQ multiplex PCR; TCRdb stores just in-frame clones and leaves some out. Of about 440,000 clones in the sample, 70% to 90% were seen once. Material for sequencing was PBMCs or T cells enriched from blood (not recorded which). These receptors all come from a woman between 18 and 30 years old with acute COVID-19.

J is TRBJ2-1 and V is TRBV9; 10 positions agree with TRBD1. With 8 bases clipped from V and 5 bases from J, the junction kept 7 bases outside the gene matches. Germline CDR1 and CDR2: SGDLS and YYNGEE. The CDR3 contains 14 residues. CDR3 coding DNA: TGTGCCAGTCCGGGACAGGGGACAAACAATGAGCAGTTCTTC. Its translation is CASPGQGTNNEQFF.

The chain uses TRBV7-9 and TRBJ1-5; no definite D call. This CDR3 is 13 amino acids long. Looked up from germline, CDR1 is SEHNR and CDR2 is FQNEAQ (reference sequence). V lost 5 bases and J 4 bases, leaving 9 bases between the germline ends. Written as DNA, the CDR3 is TGTGCCAGCAGCCAGGAGGGAAATCAGCCCCAGCATTTT. This gives the protein CASSQEGNQPQHF.

This clone was observed a single time. V gene TRBV30 combines with J gene TRBJ1-1; 9 nucleotides line up with TRBD1. The length of the CDR3 is 15 residues. The trim removed 6 bases at V and 3 bases at J, leaving 11 bases unmatched. The germline V gene encodes CDR1 GTSNPN and CDR2 SVGIG (reference sequence). As DNA, the CDR3 is TGTGCCTGTCCCACCGGGACAGGGCCGCACACTGAAGCTTTCTTT. Translation gives CACPTGTGPHTEAFF.

Worth noting for this clone: A junction end diverges from the germline sequence, so it may reflect a read error. The J gene is TRBJ2-3, the V gene TRBV28; 7 positions match TRBD2. Germline V gene data show CDR1 as MDHEN and CDR2 as SYDVKM. This CDR3 is built from 15 residues. The CDR3 bases are TGTGCCTGCAGAACCGGGACTACCAGCACAGATACGCAGTATTTT. The encoded protein is CACRTGTTSTDTQYF.

V usage is TRBV12-5 and J usage is TRBJ1-4; no firm D call. Looked up from germline, CDR1 is LGHNT and CDR2 is FRNRAP. V lost 6 bases and J 3 bases, leaving 14 bases between the germline ends. The CDR3 extends over 15 amino acids. CDR3 sequence reads: CASGPPGFANEKLFF. CDR3 DNA sequence: TGTGCTAGTGGCCCCCCAGGTTTCGCTAATGAAAAACTGTTTTTT.

This sequence joins TRBV2 and TRBJ2-3, with D tentatively TRBD2 (6 bases). The CDR3 is made up of 15 amino acids. V lost 5 bases, J lost 1 base, and 13 bases lay in between. Per germline, CDR1 SNHLY and CDR2 FYNNEI. CDR3 protein: CASSQVASGTDTQYF. Here the CDR3 DNA reads TGTGCCAGCAGTCAGGTCGCTAGCGGCACAGATACGCAGTATTTT.

This chain connects TRBV9 to TRBJ2-5; TRBD2 matches at 8 bases. The junction had 4 bases not matched to a gene; V was cut back by 0 bases and J by 0 bases. Germline assignment: CDR1 SGDLS and CDR2 YYNGEE. CDR3 length: 16 residues. This CDR3 is CASSVEIAGHQETQYF. CDR3 bases: TGTGCCAGCAGCGTAGAGATAGCGGGACACCAAGAGACCCAGTACTTC.